The 23 T cell receptor beta chains below all came from one sample that was sequenced in a study of shared clonotypes between healthy human individuals. Profiling relied on immunoSEQ multiplex PCR, and the TCRdb table lists in-frame clones only, not all of them. In the table there are more than 1.2 million clones, approximately 98.5% of which are singletons. The sequenced sample consisted of naive CD4+ T cells sorted from blood. Subset described: CD45RA+ positively selected. The receptors shown here come from a man aged 25 to 40 in good health.

The chain carries TRBV28 and TRBJ2-1, with D possibly matching TRBD1 (6 bases). This CDR3 is built from 12 residues. V was shortened by 2 bases and J by 9 bases, with 8 bases between the two germline ends. From germline, CDR1 is MDHEN and CDR2 SYDVKM. CDR3 loop: CASSLIGGEQFF. The CDR3 DNA is TGTGCCAGCAGTTTAATAGGGGGTGAGCAGTTCTTC.

The chain recombines TRBV18 with TRBJ2-1; D not certain. This CDR3 region has 16 residues. Germline CDR1 and CDR2: KGHSH and LQKENI. V was shortened by 1 base and J by 6 bases, with 16 bases between the two germline ends. CDR3 protein: CASSPLAGSGSNEQFF. The CDR3 bases are TGTGCCAGCTCACCACTGGCCGGATCGGGTTCCAATGAGCAGTTCTTC.

The chain is built from TRBV6-5 and TRBJ2-2; D may be TRBD2 (6 bases). Deletions cut 6 bases from V and 1 base from J, with 9 bases between. The CDR3 sequence is 14 residues long. Germline V gene sequence: CDR1 MNHEY, CDR2 SVGAGI. The DNA for the CDR3 is TGTGCCAGCAGCCGTAGCGGGAACACCGGGGAGCTGTTTTTT. This sequence encodes CASSRSGNTGELFF.

The chain uses TRBV6-5 and TRBJ2-2; weak D call: TRBD1 (5 bases). The germline CDR1 and CDR2 sequences are MNHEY and SVGAGI. The CDR3 is 16 residues long. The V end was cut by 0 bases, the J end by 5 bases, with 13 bases between. CDR3 DNA: TGTGCCAGCAGTTACTCCCGTCAGGGTCATACCGGGGAGCTGTTTTTT. It yields the protein CASSYSRQGHTGELFF.

CDR3 region: CASRWRRGVDSNQPQHF. CDR3 DNA: TGTGCCAGTAGATGGAGGCGAGGGGTCGATAGCAATCAGCCCCAGCATTTT. This rearrangement joins TRBV19 to TRBJ1-5; D possibly corresponds to TRBD1 (5 bases). The V gene lost 6 bases and the J gene lost 0 bases, with 18 bases spanning the gap. The length of the CDR3 is 17 residues. Germline V gene lookup returns CDR1 LNHDA and CDR2 SQIVND (reference sequence).

V and J are TRBV30 and TRBJ2-6; 10 bases agree with TRBD2. Germline V CDR1 and CDR2: GTSNPN, SVGIG (reference sequence). With 4 bases clipped from V and 0 bases from J, the junction kept 6 bases outside the gene matches. This CDR3 spans 17 amino acids. The CDR3 here is CAWIRLAGLSGANVLTF. The CDR3 nucleotides read TGTGCCTGGATACGACTAGCGGGCCTCTCTGGGGCCAACGTCCTGACTTTC. Full variable domain (remainder filled in from reference TRBV30 and TRBJ2-6): SQTIHQWPATLVQPVGSPLSLECTVEGTSNPNLYWYRQAAGRGLQLLFYSVGIGQISSEVPQNLSASRPQDRQFILSSKKLLLSDSGFYLCAWIRLAGLSGANVLTFGAGSRLTVL.

The J gene is TRBJ2-1, the V gene TRBV2; perhaps TRBD1 as D (5 bases). The CDR3 sequence is 12 residues long. Germline V gives CDR1 SNHLY, CDR2 FYNNEI. The germline V and J ends were trimmed by 3 bases and 8 bases, with 8 bases remaining between them. CDR3 amino acids: CASSDRVDEQFF. The CDR3 DNA sequence: TGTGCCAGCAGTGACAGGGTTGATGAGCAGTTCTTC.

This rearrangement joins TRBV6-6 to TRBJ1-5; D is uncertain. Germline CDR1 and CDR2: MNHNY and SVGAGI (reference sequence). CDR3 size: 14 residues. Trimming took off 6 bases at V and 0 bases at J, with 9 bases between the two ends. This CDR3 reads CASSPGSSNQPQHF. CDR3 coding DNA: TGTGCCAGCAGCCCGGGAAGTAGCAATCAGCCCCAGCATTTT.

The chain employs TRBV15 and TRBJ2-1, with D possibly TRBD1 on 5 matching bases. With 4 bases removed from V and 9 bases from J, the gap between germline ends came to 7 bases. From germline, CDR1 is LNHNV and CDR2 YYDKDF (reference sequence). This CDR3 region has 11 residues. In DNA, the CDR3 is TGTGCCACCAGCAATCAGGGTGAGCAGTTCTTC. Its protein product is CATSNQGEQFF. The complete variable domain, with remaining parts taken from reference TRBV15 and TRBJ2-1, reads DAMVIQNPRYQVTQFGKPVTLSCSQTLNHNVMYWYQQKSSQAPKLLFHYYDKDFNNEADTPDNFQSRRPNTSFCFLDIRSPGLGDTAMYLCATSNQGEQFFGPGTRLTVL.

The J gene is TRBJ2-6, the V gene TRBV19; D is ambiguous. Per germline, CDR1 LNHDA and CDR2 SQIVND (reference sequence). CDR3 length: 15 residues. Trimming cost V 4 bases and J 4 bases, with 11 bases left between them. Written as DNA, the CDR3 is TGTGCCAGTAGTACAACAAGGACGGGGGCCAACGTCCTGACTTTC. Its protein product is CASSTTRTGANVLTF.

The V call is TRBV6-5, the J call TRBJ2-5; D perhaps matches TRBD2 (6 bases). Germline assignment: CDR1 MNHEY and CDR2 SVGAGI. The CDR3 runs to 15 residues. Deletions cut 6 bases from V and 4 bases from J, with 18 bases between. CDR3 loop: CASSPRPGVVETQYF. The CDR3 DNA is TGTGCCAGCAGCCCCCGACCGGGAGTGGTAGAGACCCAGTACTTC.

The chain recombines TRBV29-1 with TRBJ1-3, with D uncertain. The length of the CDR3 is 15 residues. The V gene's germline CDR1 is SQVTM and CDR2 ANQGSEA. The ends were cut back, 7 bases at V and 3 bases at J, with 19 bases in the middle. The CDR3 DNA follows: TGCAGCGCCCAAGGAGCGTATTCTCGTGGAAACACCATATATTTT. This encodes CSAQGAYSRGNTIYF.

The DNA of the CDR3 is TGTGCCAGCAGCTTAGTCGTTAGCGGGAGGGCCGGGTGGACAGATACGCAGTATTTT. Translating it yields CASSLVVSGRAGWTDTQYF. The chain joins TRBV7-6 to TRBJ2-3; TRBD2 matches 11 bases. Germline-derived CDR1 and CDR2 are SGHVS and FNYEAQ. With V trimmed by 1 base and J by 3 bases, 12 bases remained unmatched. CDR3 length: 19 residues.

This chain connects TRBV7-9 to TRBJ2-1; 7 bases agree with TRBD1. The germline V gene encodes CDR1 SEHNR and CDR2 FQNEAQ (reference sequence). CDR3 length: 15 residues. The V segment lost 5 bases and the J segment 8 bases; nucleotides outside the gene matches: 12. As DNA, the CDR3 is TGTGCCAGCAGCCCAACAGGGGCCGCGCTTGATGAGCAGTTCTTC. Protein sequence: CASSPTGAALDEQFF. The entire variable domain, with the rest obtained from reference TRBV7-9 and TRBJ2-1, is as follows: DTGVSQNPRHKITKRGQNVTFRCDPISEHNRLYWYRQTLGQGPEFLTYFQNEAQLEKSRLLSDRFSAERPKGSFSTLEIQRTEQGDSAMYLCASSPTGAALDEQFFGPGTRLTVL.

Worth noting for this clone: Other DNA sequences in the sample encode the same CDR3. The V call is TRBV9, the J call TRBJ2-7; no definite D call. Germline lookup yields CDR1 SGDLS and CDR2 YYNGEE. CDR3 length: 14 amino acids. The V end was cut by 4 bases, the J end by 0 bases, with 11 bases between. The CDR3 spells CASSRTGSSYEQYF. DNA of the CDR3: TGTGCCAGCAGCCGGACGGGTAGCTCCTACGAGCAGTACTTC.

The chain carries TRBV5-5 and TRBJ1-5, with D possibly TRBD1 on 5 matching bases. CDR1 is SGHKS, CDR2 YYEKEE, per germline (reference sequence). The CDR3 has 14 residues. Trimming removed 1 base at V and 4 bases at J, with 9 bases between. The CDR3 nucleotides are TGTGCCAGCAGCTTGAGGACACAGAATCAGCCCCAGCATTTT. The encoded protein is CASSLRTQNQPQHF.

CDR3 amino acids: CASSSIGWSNEQFF. The CDR3 bases are TGTGCCAGCAGTTCAATCGGTTGGTCCAATGAGCAGTTCTTC. The rearrangement links TRBV25-1 to TRBJ2-1, with D unclear. The V gene lost 5 bases and the J gene lost 6 bases, with 14 bases spanning the gap. Per the germline V gene, CDR1 is MGHDK and CDR2 is SYGVNS. The CDR3 sequence is 14 residues long.

The chain carries TRBV6-5 and TRBJ1-5, with D tentatively TRBD1 (5 bases). V gave up 5 bases and J gave up 4 bases, with 15 bases separating them. The germline V gene has CDR1 MNHEY and CDR2 SVGAGI. This CDR3 spans 15 amino acids. CDR3 DNA: TGTGCCAGCAGTAGGACATTCGGTCGTAATCAGCCCCAGCATTTT. Its protein product is CASSRTFGRNQPQHF.

This chain uses TRBV6-6 with TRBJ1-1; 7 bases map to TRBD1. V lost 5 bases and J lost 4; bases outside the gene matches: 10. The CDR3 runs to 15 residues. In germline, CDR1 is MNHNY, CDR2 SVGAGI (reference sequence). The CDR3 nucleotides read TGTGCCAGCAGTCCTACAGAGGGGGCGTCCACTGAAGCTTTCTTT. Its protein product is CASSPTEGASTEAFF.

The rearrangement links TRBV11-2 to TRBJ2-5; 11 nucleotides agree with TRBD1. The ends lost 4 bases at V and 4 bases at J; junction bases unmatched: 8. From germline, CDR1 is SGHAT and CDR2 FQNNGV. This CDR3 has 16 amino acids. The CDR3 bases are TGTGCCAGCAGCTCCGAAGGACAGGGGGCTGGAGAGACCCAGTACTTC. Translated, it gives CASSSEGQGAGETQYF.

Written as DNA, the CDR3 is TGTGCCAGCAGTTCGTGGCATACAAACACCGGGGAGCTGTTTTTT. Residues: CASSSWHTNTGELFF. The chain has TRBV27 and TRBJ2-2, with D uncertain. From germline, CDR1 is MNHEY and CDR2 SMNVEV (reference sequence). The ends were cut back, 4 bases at V and 2 bases at J, with 11 bases in the middle. CDR3 size: 15 residues.

This clone was detected only once. The rearrangement joins TRBV27 to TRBJ2-7; perhaps D is TRBD1 or TRBD2 (6 bases each). The CDR3 loop spans 16 amino acids. V gave up 7 bases and J gave up 3 bases, with 22 bases separating them. Per the germline V gene, CDR1 is MNHEY and CDR2 is SMNVEV (reference sequence). In DNA, the CDR3 is TGTGCCAGCAACCCTACAGGGCGGGGCCGCCTCTACGAGCAGTACTTC. Protein product: CASNPTGRGRLYEQYF.

The chain is built from TRBV18 and TRBJ2-1; perhaps D is TRBD1 or TRBD2 (5 bases each). The germline V and J ends were trimmed by 2 bases and 2 bases, with 10 bases remaining between them. The CDR3 has 15 amino acids. Per the germline V gene, CDR1 is KGHSH and CDR2 is LQKENI. CDR3 region: CASSPGTITYNEQFF. CDR3 sequence (DNA): TGTGCCAGCTCACCAGGGACGATAACCTACAATGAGCAGTTCTTC.